This T cell receptor (beta chain) was recorded in a study of PD-1 blockade in classical Hodgkin lymphoma. Study-level results: Those starting nivolumab under 1 year post-ASCT were excluded.

Sequenced by immunoSEQ multiplex PCR; TCRdb stores in-frame clones only, minus some. The repertoire holds fewer than 3,500 clones, around 74% seen once, with less than 20% in the top ten. All patients experienced relapse after autologous stem cell transplantation, and brentuximab vedotin exposure was variable. The study isolated CD8+ T cells from thawed PBMCs by magnetic negative selection. V lost 6 bases and J lost 2, with 14 bases in between. This CDR3 is built from 14 residues. The germline V gene encodes CDR1 MNHEY and CDR2 SMNVEV (reference sequence). Remarks on this clone: Its matching antigen is unknown.

The starting material was CD8+ T cells from blood, obtained at baseline. This receptor was taken from a human donor with classical Hodgkin lymphoma. The chain employs TRBV27 and TRBJ2-7; no reliable D call. Written as DNA, the CDR3 is TGTGCCAGCAGCCCCCGGACCTCAACCTACGAGCAGTACTTC. Its translation is CASSPRTSTYEQYF.